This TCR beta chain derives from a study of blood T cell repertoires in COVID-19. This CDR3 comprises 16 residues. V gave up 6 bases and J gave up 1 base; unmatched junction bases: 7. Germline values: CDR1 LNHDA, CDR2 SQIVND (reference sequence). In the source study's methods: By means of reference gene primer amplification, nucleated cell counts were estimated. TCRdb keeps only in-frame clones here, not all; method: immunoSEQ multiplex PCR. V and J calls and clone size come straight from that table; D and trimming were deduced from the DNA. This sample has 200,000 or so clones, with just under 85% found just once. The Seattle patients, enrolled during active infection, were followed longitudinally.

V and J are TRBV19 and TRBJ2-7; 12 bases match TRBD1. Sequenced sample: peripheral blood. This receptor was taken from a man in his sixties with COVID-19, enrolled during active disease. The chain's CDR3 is CASRSPGQGASYEQYF. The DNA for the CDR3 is TGTGCCAGTAGGAGTCCGGGACAGGGGGCTTCCTACGAGCAGTACTTC.